These 3 T cell receptor beta chains were sequenced from one sample in a study of cytomegalovirus exposure and HLA in healthy donors. PCR involved 60 Vbeta and 13 Jbeta primers. TCRdb's table, derived via immunoSEQ multiplex PCR, lists solely in-frame clones and lacks some. The specimen's table records around 150,000 clones. The material sequenced was PBMCs. The receptors here all came from a man aged 35 to 55 in good health and CMV-seronegative.

The chain couples TRBV4-3 to TRBJ2-3; 8 bases are a match to TRBD2. V trimming: 0 bases; J trimming: 7 bases; junction bases outside the gene matches: 9. CDR1 LGHNA and CDR2 YSLEER come from the germline V gene. CDR3 length: 16 amino acids. In DNA, the CDR3 is TGCGCCAGCAGCCAAGATACCGGGGGGGCCGGGAATACGCAGTATTTT. It encodes CASSQDTGGAGNTQYF.

Comment on this clone: One end of the junction is discordant with germline, which a read error may explain. V usage is TRBV23-1 and J usage is TRBJ1-2, with D tentatively TRBD1 (6 bases). TRBV23-1 is an ORF, and what it does is uncertain. This CDR3 comprises 12 residues. Here the CDR3 reads CASSQGQWSRAF. CDR3 DNA sequence: TGCGCCAGCAGTCAAGGACAGTGGTCTAGAGCCTTC.

The chain links TRBV5-8 to TRBJ1-6; possible D gene TRBD1, 5 bases. CDR3 length equals 15 residues. V lost 0 bases to trimming and J lost 7 bases, with 11 bases between them. Germline loops: CDR1 SGHTS, CDR2 YDEGEE. The CDR3 sequence: CASSLGRGRNSPLHF. The CDR3 DNA reads TGTGCCAGCAGCTTGGGGAGGGGTAGGAATTCACCCCTCCACTTT.